These 18 T cell receptor beta chains originate from one sample sequenced in a study of shared clonotypes between healthy human individuals (dated by TCRdb to about 2020). Libraries were prepared through the immunoSEQ multiplex PCR assay. Here the immuneACCESS table is served through TCRdb, limited to in-frame sequences with V and J called. Missing clones are a known gap in these copies; in checked studies unresolved V genes cover under half, and the rest lacks a known reason. Counted in this sample were about 480,000 clones; 60% to 80% of them appeared once. Of the sample, roughly an eighth is held by the ten largest clones. The sequenced sample was PBMCs. These receptors were taken from a woman aged 35 to 49 in good health. Some clones in this sample may be carry-over from other donors' samples.

This clone was seen only a few times. V usage is TRBV6-5 and J usage is TRBJ2-5; 7 bases agree with TRBD1. The CDR3 has 14 amino acids. CDR1 MNHEY and CDR2 SVGAGI come from the germline V gene. J was trimmed by 7 bases and V by 0 bases; bases with no gene match: 5. The CDR3 spells CASSYSRGSGTQYF. Here the CDR3 DNA reads TGTGCCAGCAGTTACTCCAGGGGGTCGGGGACCCAGTACTTC.

J is TRBJ2-7 and V is TRBV7-9; 11 bases match TRBD1. Unmatched junction bases numbered 6, after V lost 0 bases and J lost 5 bases. Germline CDR1 is SEHNR and CDR2 is FQNEAQ (reference sequence). The CDR3 runs to 16 residues. CDR3 sequence: CASSLARDRGFHEQYF. The CDR3 DNA sequence: TGTGCCAGCAGCTTAGCCCGGGACAGGGGGTTCCACGAGCAGTACTTC.

The rearrangement links TRBV6-5 to TRBJ1-2, with D perhaps TRBD1 (6 bases). V dropped 5 bases and J dropped 2 bases, with 12 bases sitting between them. In germline, CDR1 is MNHEY, CDR2 SVGAGI. CDR3 length: 14 residues. CDR3 residues: CASSTGTPNYGYTF. CDR3 nucleotides: TGTGCCAGCAGTACCGGGACACCAAACTATGGCTACACCTTC.

The chain joins TRBV28 to TRBJ2-2, with D possibly being TRBD1 or TRBD2 (5 bases each). The germline V gene encodes CDR1 MDHEN and CDR2 SYDVKM. The CDR3 spans 15 residues. Trimming cost V 6 bases and J 3 bases, with 14 bases left between them. The CDR3: CASRGDLGDTGELFF. For the CDR3, the DNA is TGTGCCAGCAGGGGGGACCTCGGCGACACCGGGGAGCTGTTTTTT.

V and J are TRBV28 and TRBJ1-5; D call uncertain. The CDR3 length is 14 residues. Germline-derived CDR1 and CDR2 are MDHEN and SYDVKM. The germline V and J ends were trimmed by 5 bases and 11 bases, with 19 bases remaining between them. This CDR3 is CASSLTQTGPTQHF. The CDR3 DNA reads as TGTGCCAGCAGTCTAACCCAGACTGGCCCGACCCAGCATTTT. The entire variable domain, with the rest obtained from reference TRBV28 and TRBJ1-5, is as follows: DVKVTQSSRYLVKRTGEKVFLECVQDMDHENMFWYRQDPGLGLRLIYFSYDVKMKEKGDIPEGYSVSREKKERFSLILESASTNQTSMYLCASSLTQTGPTQHFGDGTRLSIL.

The V gene is TRBV10-3, the J gene TRBJ2-7; a possible D gene is TRBD1 (8 bases). The CDR3 covers 14 residues. Germline values: CDR1 ENHRY, CDR2 SYGVKD. The V end lost 6 bases, the J end lost 3 bases, and 15 bases lay between the germline ends. CDR3 amino acids: CAIRPDREGYEQYF. Here the CDR3 DNA reads TGTGCCATCAGGCCGGACAGGGAGGGCTACGAGCAGTACTTC.

The genes are TRBV10-3 and TRBJ2-1; TRBD1 matches 9 bases. V gave up 2 bases and J gave up 5 bases; unmatched junction bases: 4. There are 15 residues in the CDR3. Germline V lookup: CDR1 ENHRY, CDR2 SYGVKD. CDR3 amino acids: CAISEMDRGDNEQFF. In DNA, the CDR3 is TGTGCCATCAGTGAGATGGACAGGGGCGACAATGAGCAGTTCTTC.

CDR3 amino acids: CASSSPPTLAGRSYEQYF. The DNA for the CDR3 is TGTGCCAGCAGCTCCCCACCCACTCTAGCGGGTCGCTCCTACGAGCAGTACTTC. The genes are TRBV11-3 and TRBJ2-7, with TRBD2 identical over 8 bases. CDR3 length: 18 residues. V lost 4 bases to trimming and J lost 0 bases; unmatched junction nucleotides: 14. Germline V lookup: CDR1 SGHNT, CDR2 YENEEA.

This clone came up a few times. J is TRBJ2-1 and V is TRBV2; the D gene could be TRBD1 or TRBD2 (5 bases each). Germline CDR1 reads SNHLY; CDR2 reads FYNNEI. The CDR3 loop spans 15 amino acids. V lost 6 bases and J lost 4, with 16 bases in between. The CDR3 spells CASSSGTPTYNEQFF. CDR3 bases: TGTGCCAGCAGCTCCGGGACCCCAACATACAATGAGCAGTTCTTC.

A few counts support this clone. The chain uses TRBV30 and TRBJ2-1; D unresolved. The CDR3 sequence is 13 residues long. The V end lost 1 base, the J end lost 6 bases, and 10 bases lay between the germline ends. CDR1 is GTSNPN and CDR2 is SVGIG in the germline V gene (reference sequence). In DNA, the CDR3 is TGTGCCTGGAGTGCTATTCTAGGCAATGAGCAGTTCTTC. Its translation: CAWSAILGNEQFF.

The V gene is TRBV4-1, the J gene TRBJ2-7, with TRBD2 matching 14 bases. The V segment lost 4 bases and the J segment 3 bases; nucleotides outside the gene matches: 5. The CDR3 is 16 residues long. Germline assignment: CDR1 MGHRA and CDR2 YSYEKL. CDR3 region: CASSLGLAGGLYEQYF. CDR3 in DNA: TGCGCCAGCAGCCTCGGACTAGCGGGAGGTCTCTACGAGCAGTACTTC.

V gene TRBV9 combines with J gene TRBJ2-3, with TRBD1 identical over 10 bases. With 0 bases clipped from V and 3 bases from J, the junction kept 7 bases outside the gene matches. The CDR3 has 17 amino acids. CDR1 is SGDLS, CDR2 YYNGEE, per germline. CDR3 residues: CASSVAGQGVSTDTQYF. As DNA, the CDR3 is TGTGCCAGCAGCGTAGCCGGACAGGGGGTATCTACAGATACGCAGTATTTT.

This clone was seen at least ten times. Written as DNA, the CDR3 is TGTGCCAGTAGTATTTCACGGGGGTGGTACAATGAGCAGTTCTTC. This encodes CASSISRGWYNEQFF. The J gene is TRBJ2-1, the V gene TRBV19, with D tentatively TRBD2 (6 bases). The CDR3 loop spans 15 amino acids. Trimming left V 3 bases short and J 4 bases short, with 13 bases between. Germline CDR1 and CDR2: LNHDA and SQIVND (reference sequence).

The chain combines TRBV7-9 with TRBJ2-5; 13 bases agree with TRBD2. The CDR3 is made up of 16 amino acids. Germline CDR1 SEHNR, CDR2 FQNEAQ (reference sequence). With 5 bases clipped from V and 4 bases from J, the junction kept 7 bases outside the gene matches. In DNA, the CDR3 is TGTGCCAGCAGCACGGGGACTAGCGGGAACAGAGAGACCCAGTACTTC. Encoded protein: CASSTGTSGNRETQYF.

The gene calls are TRBV19 and TRBJ2-7; no reliable D call. The CDR3 runs 14 residues. V gave up 4 bases and J gave up 2 bases, with 12 bases separating them. Per the germline V gene, CDR1 is LNHDA and CDR2 is SQIVND (reference sequence). The CDR3 region is CASSNSPGAYEQYF. CDR3 in DNA: TGTGCCAGTAGTAACAGCCCAGGCGCCTACGAGCAGTACTTC.

As regards this clone: The junction departs from germline at one end; a sequencing error may be responsible. This rearrangement joins TRBV28 to TRBJ2-5; TRBD2 aligns across 14 bases. The V gene's germline CDR1 is MDHEN and CDR2 SYDVKM. CDR3 length: 16 amino acids. The CDR3 coding sequence is TGTGCCAGCAGCGACGGAGCAGGGACTAGCGGGAGAGATATGAACTTC. Residues: CASSDGAGTSGRDMNF.

The chain is built from TRBV5-1 and TRBJ2-7; D not resolved. Germline CDR1 reads SGHRS; CDR2 reads YFSETQ. The ends were cut back, 0 bases at V and 0 bases at J, with 7 bases in the middle. The CDR3 extends over 14 amino acids. CDR3 protein: CASSLGTNSYEQYF. The CDR3 bases are TGCGCCAGCAGCTTGGGGACCAACTCCTACGAGCAGTACTTC.

The V call is TRBV28, the J call TRBJ2-7; D is ambiguous. The CDR3 extends over 16 amino acids. V gave up 5 bases and J gave up 2 bases, with 19 bases separating them. Germline lookup yields CDR1 MDHEN and CDR2 SYDVKM. CDR3 bases: TGTGCCAGCAGTCCCCCGGGTAGGGTGAACGCCTACGAGCAGTACTTC. Translated: CASSPPGRVNAYEQYF.